These 32 T cell receptor beta chains originate from one sample sequenced in a study of OX40 agonist ivuxolimab in advanced cancers. Sequencing used immunoSEQ multiplex PCR; TCRdb keeps in-frame clones, though not all of them. The data show some 97,000 clones, around 90% seen once. The sample was CD4+ or CD8+ T cells sorted from blood, taken in a trial of the OX40 agonist ivuxolimab. These receptor sequences come from an adult with an advanced solid tumor such as melanoma, head and neck, liver or kidney cancer.

The V call is TRBV5-4, the J call TRBJ2-1; 7 bases line up with TRBD2. The germline CDR1 and CDR2 sequences are SGHNT and YYREEE (reference sequence). The CDR3 has 14 amino acids. Losses at the gene ends were 7 bases for V and 2 bases for J; bases not matched to a gene: 6. The chain's CDR3 is CASFVGGTYNEQFF. In nucleotides, the CDR3 is TGTGCCAGCTTCGTCGGGGGGACCTACAATGAGCAGTTCTTC.

CDR3 bases: TGTGCCAGCAGCGCAGCAGGGATTCAAACTGAAGCTTTCTTT. This gives the protein CASSAAGIQTEAFF. The chain employs TRBV9 and TRBJ1-1, with TRBD1 as a possible D gene (5 bases). The CDR3 runs to 14 residues. Trimming took off 3 bases at V and 5 bases at J, with 14 bases between the two ends. Germline V lookup: CDR1 SGDLS, CDR2 YYNGEE. The full variable domain, rest sourced from reference TRBV9 and TRBJ1-1, is DSGVTQTPKHLITATGQRVTLRCSPRSGDLSVYWYQQSLDQGLQFLIQYYNGEERAKGNILERFSAQQFPDLHSELNLSSLELGDSALYFCASSAAGIQTEAFFGQGTRLTVV.

The V gene is TRBV5-8, the J gene TRBJ1-4, with D tentatively TRBD1 (5 bases). Per the germline V gene, CDR1 is SGHTS and CDR2 is YDEGEE. V was pared by 2 bases and J by 2 bases, with 7 bases between. The CDR3 spans 14 residues. The CDR3 DNA reads TGTGCCAGCAGCTTCGGGGGGACTAATGAAAAACTGTTTTTT. Protein sequence: CASSFGGTNEKLFF.

The gene calls are TRBV5-5 and TRBJ2-3, with D possibly TRBD1 on 6 matching bases. CDR1 SGHKS and CDR2 YYEKEE come from the germline V gene (reference sequence). This CDR3 region has 13 residues. The germline V and J ends were trimmed by 6 bases and 8 bases, with 16 bases remaining between them. This CDR3 reads CASTRLQGGTQYF. CDR3 DNA sequence: TGTGCCAGCACCCGTCTACAGGGCGGTACGCAGTATTTT.

This chain connects TRBV6-4 to TRBJ2-3; D perhaps matches TRBD1 (6 bases). The length of the CDR3 is 14 residues. Germline V gene data show CDR1 as MRHNA and CDR2 as SNTAGT. The V end was cut by 3 bases, the J end by 3 bases, with 10 bases between. The CDR3: CASSDGGATDTQYF. CDR3 nucleotides: TGTGCCAGCAGTGATGGGGGCGCGACAGATACGCAGTATTTT.

The rearrangement links TRBV2 to TRBJ2-4, with D tentatively TRBD2 (6 bases). The CDR3 is made up of 14 amino acids. Trimming took off 7 bases at V and 0 bases at J, with 10 bases between the two ends. Germline V gene sequence: CDR1 SNHLY, CDR2 FYNNEI. The CDR3 DNA reads as TGTGCCAGCAAACGGGAGATAGCCAAAAACATTCAGTACTTC. This sequence encodes CASKREIAKNIQYF.

The CDR3: CASSYVVAQGLEAFF. Written as DNA, the CDR3 is TGTGCCAGCAGTTACGTCGTGGCACAGGGGCTCGAAGCTTTCTTT. V and J are TRBV6-6 and TRBJ1-1, with 7 bases fitting TRBD1. Trimming cost V 2 bases and J 8 bases; bases outside gene matches: 11. The CDR3 contains 15 residues. Germline CDR1 is MNHNY and CDR2 is SVGAGI (reference sequence).

The V call is TRBV11-2, the J call TRBJ2-5; no firm D call. In germline, CDR1 is SGHAT, CDR2 FQNNGV. V gave up 1 base and J gave up 4 bases, with 10 bases separating them. CDR3 size: 14 residues. The CDR3 here is CASSLGHGPETQYF. The CDR3 region has the DNA TGTGCCAGCAGCTTAGGGCACGGTCCAGAGACCCAGTACTTC.

The J gene is TRBJ2-3, the V gene TRBV28; the match to TRBD2 covers 9 bases. Trimming removed 5 bases from V and 4 bases from J; junction bases left unmatched: 7. The CDR3 spans 15 residues. Germline V CDR1 and CDR2: MDHEN, SYDVKM. In nucleotides, the CDR3 is TGTGCCAGCAGTGGGGCGGGACTAGCAGCAGATACGCAGTATTTT. Protein sequence: CASSGAGLAADTQYF.

The J gene is TRBJ2-1, the V gene TRBV6-5; tentatively, D is TRBD2 (5 bases). Trimming stripped 8 bases from V and 7 bases from J, with 15 bases between. The germline V gene encodes CDR1 MNHEY and CDR2 SVGAGI. The CDR3 is 13 residues long. CDR3 residues: CASFSLTGNEQFF. The CDR3, as DNA: TGTGCCAGCTTTTCCTTGACGGGGAATGAGCAGTTCTTC.

V is TRBV6-4 and J is TRBJ2-3, with 11 positions matching TRBD2. The CDR3 spans 16 residues. Germline-derived CDR1 and CDR2 are MRHNA and SNTAGT. Losses at the gene ends were 4 bases for V and 1 base for J; bases not matched to a gene: 4. Written as DNA, the CDR3 is TGTGCCAGCAGTGTCCTAGCGGGAGGCGGCACAGATACGCAGTATTTT. Residues: CASSVLAGGGTDTQYF.

The chain uses TRBV5-6 and TRBJ1-4, with TRBD1 identical over 9 bases. CDR3 length: 17 residues. Germline CDR1 SGHDT, CDR2 YYEEEE. V dropped 5 bases and J dropped 7; count of bases not matched to a gene: 15. CDR3 in amino acids: CASSYNGQGNWGEKLFF. CDR3 in DNA: TGTGCCAGCAGTTATAACGGACAGGGGAATTGGGGTGAAAAACTGTTTTTT.

The chain carries TRBV5-1 and TRBJ2-1; D may be TRBD2 (6 bases). This CDR3 is 15 amino acids long. The germline V gene encodes CDR1 SGHRS and CDR2 YFSETQ. V lost 3 bases and J 4 bases, leaving 14 bases between the germline ends. CDR3 loop: CASSSEPGLYNEQFF. CDR3 bases: TGCGCCAGCAGCTCAGAACCGGGACTTTACAATGAGCAGTTCTTC.

The J gene is TRBJ2-7, the V gene TRBV7-9, with 8 nucleotides matching TRBD1. The CDR3 is 15 amino acids. The V segment lost 5 bases and the J segment 1 base; nucleotides outside the gene matches: 7. Germline assignment: CDR1 SEHNR and CDR2 FQNEAQ (reference sequence). The chain's CDR3 is CASSPGQVLSYEQYF. The DNA for the CDR3 is TGTGCCAGCAGCCCGGGACAGGTGCTATCCTACGAGCAGTACTTC.

V gene TRBV30 combines with J gene TRBJ2-2, with 9 bases matching TRBD2. The CDR3 spans 16 residues. Trimming cost V 2 bases and J 7 bases; bases outside gene matches: 11. Per germline, CDR1 GTSNPN and CDR2 SVGIG (reference sequence). CDR3 amino acids: CAWSSSGGRAVGELFF. The CDR3 bases are TGTGCCTGGAGTTCGTCCGGCGGGAGGGCCGTCGGGGAGCTGTTTTTT.

This chain joins TRBV5-6 and TRBJ1-5; maybe TRBD1 (5 bases). Germline CDR1 reads SGHDT; CDR2 reads YYEEEE. There are 16 residues in the CDR3. With 2 bases removed from V and 2 bases from J, the gap between germline ends came to 14 bases. The CDR3 loop reads CASSLRTLLGNQPQHF. The CDR3 DNA follows: TGTGCCAGCAGCTTACGGACACTTCTAGGCAATCAGCCCCAGCATTTT.

The J gene is TRBJ2-5, the V gene TRBV11-2, with a tentative D call TRBD1 (6 bases). This CDR3 has 15 amino acids. With 5 bases removed from V and 1 base from J, the gap between germline ends came to 14 bases. Germline CDR1 SGHAT, CDR2 FQNNGV. CDR3 protein: CASSEQGQLQETQYF. The CDR3 DNA reads as TGTGCCAGCAGCGAACAAGGACAGCTCCAAGAGACCCAGTACTTC.

The CDR3 reads CASSSMRYSRYYEQYF. Written as DNA, the CDR3 is TGTGCCAGCAGTTCCATGAGATATAGCAGATACTACGAGCAGTACTTC. The chain links TRBV28 to TRBJ2-7; D unclear. V dropped 4 bases and J dropped 3 bases, with 19 bases sitting between them. This CDR3 is 16 amino acids long. CDR1 MDHEN and CDR2 SYDVKM come from the germline V gene. The variable domain in full, with the rest retrieved from reference TRBV28 and TRBJ2-7, is DVKVTQSSRYLVKRTGEKVFLECVQDMDHENMFWYRQDPGLGLRLIYFSYDVKMKEKGDIPEGYSVSREKKERFSLILESASTNQTSMYLCASSSMRYSRYYEQYFGPGTRLTVT.

The rearrangement links TRBV19 to TRBJ1-5; TRBD1 aligns across 7 bases. Germline CDR1 LNHDA, CDR2 SQIVND (reference sequence). The CDR3 is 13 amino acids. V lost 5 bases to trimming and J lost 6 bases; unmatched junction nucleotides: 4. The chain's CDR3 is CASSLQGSQPQHF. The CDR3, as DNA: TGTGCCAGTAGTTTACAGGGGAGTCAGCCCCAGCATTTT.

The J gene is TRBJ2-7, the V gene TRBV28, with D possibly matching TRBD2 (5 bases). V dropped 5 bases and J dropped 7 bases, with 9 bases sitting between them. Germline V gives CDR1 MDHEN, CDR2 SYDVKM. CDR3 length: 11 residues. The CDR3 region has the DNA TGTGCCAGCAGTGTCAGAGGGGAGCAGTACTTC. The encoded protein is CASSVRGEQYF.

This chain connects TRBV5-1 to TRBJ2-5, with 8 bases that match TRBD2. Germline CDR1 is SGHRS and CDR2 is YFSETQ. The CDR3 length is 16 residues. V shed 0 bases and J 0 bases; nucleotides not matched to a gene: 4. The chain's CDR3 is CASSLGVAGNQETQYF. Here the CDR3 DNA reads TGCGCCAGCAGCTTGGGAGTAGCGGGAAACCAAGAGACCCAGTACTTC. The variable domain in full, completed from reference TRBV5-1 and TRBJ2-5, reads KAGVTQTPRYLIKTRGQQVTLSCSPISGHRSVSWYQQTPGQGLQFLFEYFSETQRNKGNFPGRFSGRQFSNSRSEMNVSTLELGDSALYLCASSLGVAGNQETQYFGPGTRLLVL.

This chain uses TRBV28 with TRBJ2-1, with 9 bases matching TRBD2. Germline CDR1 is MDHEN and CDR2 is SYDVKM. Trimming cost V 8 bases and J 7 bases; bases outside gene matches: 15. CDR3 size: 16 residues. CDR3 loop: CASVPHSGSRRNEQFF. In DNA form, the CDR3 reads TGTGCCAGCGTCCCCCATAGCGGGAGCCGAAGGAATGAGCAGTTCTTC.

The genes are TRBV6-6 and TRBJ2-7; D could derive from TRBD1 or TRBD2 (5 bases each). The CDR3 is 13 residues long. Per germline, CDR1 MNHNY and CDR2 SVGAGI (reference sequence). Trimming cost V 0 bases and J 6 bases, with 9 bases left between them. This CDR3 reads CASSYSGALEQYF. The CDR3 region has the DNA TGTGCCAGCAGTTACTCCGGGGCCCTCGAGCAGTACTTC.

The rearrangement joins TRBV28 to TRBJ1-1, with D possibly matching TRBD1 (6 bases). Trimming took 2 bases from V and 1 from J, leaving 14 bases between them. CDR1 is MDHEN, CDR2 SYDVKM, per germline. CDR3 length: 16 amino acids. For the CDR3, the DNA is TGTGCCAGCAGTTTAAGGGGGGGGCGTGGGAACACTGAAGCTTTCTTT. Its protein product is CASSLRGGRGNTEAFF.

The chain uses TRBV5-4 and TRBJ2-6, with D tentatively TRBD1 or TRBD2 (5 bases each). V was trimmed by 4 bases and J by 0 bases, leaving 11 bases between them. The CDR3 runs to 16 residues. CDR1 SGHNT and CDR2 YYREEE come from the germline V gene (reference sequence). CDR3 coding DNA: TGTGCCAGCAGCCAAGAGGGGACCTCTGGGGCCAACGTCCTGACTTTC. It specifies CASSQEGTSGANVLTF.

This rearrangement joins TRBV6-1 to TRBJ2-5, with 7 bases matching TRBD1. J was trimmed by 2 bases and V by 3 bases; bases with no gene match: 6. CDR3 length equals 15 residues. Germline CDR1 MNHNS, CDR2 SASEGT. DNA of the CDR3: TGTGCCAGCAGTGACCTGGGCAGGGGGCAAGAGACCCAGTACTTC. It codes for CASSDLGRGQETQYF.

The genes are TRBV4-3 and TRBJ2-2; D might be TRBD1 or TRBD2, each matching 8 bases. V was shortened by 1 base and J by 5 bases, with 20 bases between the two germline ends. Germline-derived CDR1 and CDR2 are LGHNA and YSLEER. This CDR3 is 18 amino acids long. The DNA for the CDR3 is TGCGCCAGCAGCCAAGCGTCTAGCGGGTACAGGGGGACCGGGGAGCTGTTTTTT. Translation gives CASSQASSGYRGTGELFF.

This chain links TRBV11-2 with TRBJ2-1; 7 bases match TRBD2. The CDR3 consists of 15 residues. The V gene end was trimmed by 5 bases and the J gene end by 10 bases; junction bases not matched to a gene: 14. Germline V gives CDR1 SGHAT, CDR2 FQNNGV. CDR3 amino acids: CASSRSRGVALEQFF. The CDR3 DNA reads as TGTGCCAGCAGCCGCTCTCGGGGGGTAGCCTTAGAGCAGTTCTTC.

This chain uses TRBV7-9 with TRBJ1-1; D may be TRBD1 (5 bases). CDR1 and CDR2 (germline): SEHNR, FQNEAQ (reference sequence). V was clipped by 5 bases and J by 4 bases, with 14 bases between them. The CDR3 sequence is 14 residues long. Written as DNA, the CDR3 is TGTGCCAGCAGCCAGCCAGGAAGGGGCACTGAAGCTTTCTTT. This codes for CASSQPGRGTEAFF.

CDR3 sequence (DNA): TGTGCCATCAGTGAGTGGGGGCATGAGCAGTTCTTC. Translating gives CAISEWGHEQFF. The rearrangement links TRBV10-3 to TRBJ2-1; TRBD1 might be the D (6 bases). V was clipped by 1 base and J by 8 bases, with 6 bases between them. Germline V lookup: CDR1 ENHRY, CDR2 SYGVKD. The CDR3 runs to 12 residues.

V is TRBV7-9 and J is TRBJ1-3; no firm D call. The CDR3 is 14 amino acids. V was clipped by 1 base and J by 4 bases, with 8 bases between them. Germline V gene lookup returns CDR1 SEHNR and CDR2 FQNEAQ (reference sequence). The CDR3 region has the DNA TGTGCCAGCAGCTTAGATGCAGGCGGAAACACCATATATTTT. Translation: CASSLDAGGNTIYF.

The genes are TRBV6-8 and TRBJ2-7; D is ambiguous. V was shortened by 11 bases and J by 4 bases, with 15 bases between the two germline ends. The CDR3 is 12 residues long. The germline CDR1 and CDR2 sequences are MNHGY and SAAAGT. CDR3 sequence (DNA): TGTGCCGAAGCGTGGCCCCATTACGAGCAGTACTTC. Its translation: CAEAWPHYEQYF.